This T cell receptor (beta chain) was recorded in a study of CD8 T cells in Susac syndrome. Study-wide points: The study's TCR sequencing and HLA analysis drew on a certain number of individuals. That number was acknowledged as relatively small.

CDR1 and CDR2 from the germline V gene are SEHNR and FQNEAQ (reference sequence). The CDR3 runs to 16 residues. V was clipped by 6 bases and J by 0 bases; unmatched bases: 9. An input of 0.5 to 1 ug of RNA was subjected to reverse transcription using random hexamers. The amplification used immunoSEQ multiplex PCR on TCR beta CDR3; it spanned 54 Vbeta and 13 Jbeta. TCRdb re-derived calls from the immunoSEQ multiplex PCR reads in MiXCR, one entry per CDR3 protein. Of a few hundred thousand distinct CDR3 sequences in the sample, approximately 90% were seen once. This clonotype occurred a few times. Its antigen is still unknown. Sequencing of TCR beta was undertaken in CD8+ and CD4+ T cells derived from blood. Purification of the CD8+ and CD4+ T cells relied on negative isolation, and TEMRA cells underwent FACS enrichment.

The chain links TRBV7-9 to TRBJ2-3; TRBD1 agrees at 7 bases. This TCR was recovered from a human donor with multiple sclerosis. The sequenced material came from CD8+ T cells from PBMCs. The CDR3 is CASSSFVRGSTDTQYF. The CDR3 nucleotides read TGTGCCAGCAGTTCTTTTGTCAGGGGGAGCACAGATACGCAGTATTTT.